This entry is about one T cell receptor (beta chain). Noted time point: pretreatment peripheral blood. The data belong to a study of PD-L1 blockade in urothelial cancer. At the level of the study: Enrolled patients had been treated previously with 0 to 3 chemotherapy regimens. Counts from blood samples showed a median of about 150,000 T cells.

The assay was immunoSEQ multiplex PCR, and TCRdb's table has in-frame clones only and misses some. This repertoire shows some 44,000 clones, 75% to 85% found once; its top ten account for around 15%. The CDR3 extends over 16 amino acids. Trimming took 2 bases from V and 7 from J; bases not matched to a gene: 9. Germline CDR1 LNHDA, CDR2 SQIVND (reference sequence). The chain combines TRBV19 with TRBJ2-2; 8 bases map to TRBD1. This sequence originates from a man between 60 and 70 years old with urothelial cancer. Sequencing was performed on PBMCs, taken around atezolizumab (anti-PD-L1) treatment. CDR3 sequence (DNA): TGTGCCAGTAGTATATACCCGGGACAGGCGAACGGGGAGCTGTTTTTT. Its protein is CASSIYPGQANGELFF.